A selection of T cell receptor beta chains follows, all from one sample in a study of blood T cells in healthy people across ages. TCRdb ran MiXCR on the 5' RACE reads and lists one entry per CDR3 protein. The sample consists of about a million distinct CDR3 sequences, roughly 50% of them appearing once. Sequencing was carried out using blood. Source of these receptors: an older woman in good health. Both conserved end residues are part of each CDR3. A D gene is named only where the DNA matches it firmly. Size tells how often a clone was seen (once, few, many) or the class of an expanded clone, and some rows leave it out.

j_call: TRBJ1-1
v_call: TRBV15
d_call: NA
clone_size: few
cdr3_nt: TGTGCCACCAGCAGAGATGGGGATATGAACACTGAAGCTTTCTTT
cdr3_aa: CATSRDGDMNTEAFF

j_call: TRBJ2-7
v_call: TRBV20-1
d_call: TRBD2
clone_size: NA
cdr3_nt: TGCAGTGCTAGAGAAGCGGGGAGCTCCTACGAGCAGTACTTC
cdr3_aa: CSAREAGSSYEQYF

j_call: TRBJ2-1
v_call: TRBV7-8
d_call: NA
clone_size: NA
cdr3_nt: TGTGCCAGCAGCTCCCCCGGGGGAGACAATGAGCAGTTCTTC
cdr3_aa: CASSSPGGDNEQFF

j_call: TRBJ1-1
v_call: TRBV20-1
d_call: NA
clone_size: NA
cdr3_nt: TGCAGTGCTAGAGAAGACGGGAACACTGAAGCTTTCTTT
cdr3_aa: CSAREDGNTEAFF

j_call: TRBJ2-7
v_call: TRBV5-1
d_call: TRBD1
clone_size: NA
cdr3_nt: TGCGCCAGCAGCTTGCCTAGTACAGGGGCCTACGAGCAGTACTTC
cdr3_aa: CASSLPSTGAYEQYF

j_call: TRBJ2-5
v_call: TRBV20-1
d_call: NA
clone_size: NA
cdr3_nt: TGCAGTGCTAACAGGGTTGATGAGACCCAGTACTTC
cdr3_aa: CSANRVDETQYF

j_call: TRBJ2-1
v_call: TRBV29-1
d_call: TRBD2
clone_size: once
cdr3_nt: TGCAGCGCTACACTAGCGGGGCATATAGGGGAGCAGTTCTTC
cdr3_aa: CSATLAGHIGEQFF

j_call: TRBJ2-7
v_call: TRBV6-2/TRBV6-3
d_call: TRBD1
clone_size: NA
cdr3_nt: TGTGCCAGCAGTTACTCGGGACAGGGGACCTACGAGCAGTACTTC
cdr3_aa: CASSYSGQGTYEQYF

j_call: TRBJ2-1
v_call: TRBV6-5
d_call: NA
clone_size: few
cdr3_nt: TGTGCCAGCAGTTCGCTGTTTAGCTCCTACAATGAGCAGTTCTTC
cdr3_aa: CASSSLFSSYNEQFF

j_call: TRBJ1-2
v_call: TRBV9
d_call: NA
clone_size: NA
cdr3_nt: TGTGCCAGCAGCGCAGAGTACCGGGGGCAGGGAGCTGACTATGGCTACACCTTC
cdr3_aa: CASSAEYRGQGADYGYTF

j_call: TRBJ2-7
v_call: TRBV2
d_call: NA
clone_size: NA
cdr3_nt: TGTGCCAGCAGGAGACGGACGGATTTCTACGAGCAGTACTTC
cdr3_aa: CASRRRTDFYEQYF

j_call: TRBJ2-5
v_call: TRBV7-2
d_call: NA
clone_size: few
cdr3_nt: TGTGCCAGCAGCTTAGCGGGTTCGGGCGTAGAGACCCAGTACTTC
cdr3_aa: CASSLAGSGVETQYF

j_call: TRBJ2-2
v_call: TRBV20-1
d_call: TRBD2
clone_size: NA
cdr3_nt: TGCAGTGCTAGAGGCTATTTAGCGGGAGGGCCCGGGGAGCTGTTTTTT
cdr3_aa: CSARGYLAGGPGELFF

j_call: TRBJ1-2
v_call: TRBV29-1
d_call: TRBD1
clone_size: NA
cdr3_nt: TGCAGCGTTTATCGGGACAGGGGATTGTGGCCTAACTATGGCTACACCTTC
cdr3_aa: CSVYRDRGLWPNYGYTF

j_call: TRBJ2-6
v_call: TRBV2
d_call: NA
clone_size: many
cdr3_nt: TGTGCCAGCAGCTTATTTGGGGGGAGCTCTGGGGCCAACGTCCTGACTTTC
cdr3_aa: CASSLFGGSSGANVLTF

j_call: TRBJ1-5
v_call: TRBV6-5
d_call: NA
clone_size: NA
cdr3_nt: TGTGCCAGCAGTTACTCGACGACACCTGGAAGCAATCAGCCCCAGCATTTT
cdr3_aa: CASSYSTTPGSNQPQHF

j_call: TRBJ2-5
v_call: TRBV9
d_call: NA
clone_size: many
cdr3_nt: TGTGCCAGCAGCACTAGTTTCGAAGAGACCCAGTACTTC
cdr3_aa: CASSTSFEETQYF

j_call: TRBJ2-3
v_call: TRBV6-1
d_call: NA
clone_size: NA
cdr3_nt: TGTGCCAGCACACGTTCGGGCAGGGATACGCAGTATTTT
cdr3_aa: CASTRSGRDTQYF

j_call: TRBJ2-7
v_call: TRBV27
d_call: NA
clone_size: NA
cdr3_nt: TGTGCCAGCAGTTTCGGCCTGACCTCCGAGCAGTACTTC
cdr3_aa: CASSFGLTSEQYF

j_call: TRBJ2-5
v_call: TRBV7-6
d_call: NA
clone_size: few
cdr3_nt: TGTGCCAGCAGCCAGAGGGCAGGGGAGACCCAGTACTTC
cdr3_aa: CASSQRAGETQYF

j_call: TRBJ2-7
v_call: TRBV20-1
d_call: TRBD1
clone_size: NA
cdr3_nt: TGCAGTGCTCGGCCGGACAGGCGTTCCTACGAGCAGTACTTC
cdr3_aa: CSARPDRRSYEQYF

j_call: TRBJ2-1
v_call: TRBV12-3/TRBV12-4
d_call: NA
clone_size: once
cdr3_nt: TGTGCCAGCAGTTTAGGTCTCGGGAGAGGATCATCTAATCAGTTCTTC
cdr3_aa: CASSLGLGRGSSNQFF

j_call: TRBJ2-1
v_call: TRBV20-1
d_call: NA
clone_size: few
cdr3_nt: TGCAGTGCTCCTGGCTTTCCCCTGGGAGATGAGCAGTTCTTC
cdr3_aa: CSAPGFPLGDEQFF

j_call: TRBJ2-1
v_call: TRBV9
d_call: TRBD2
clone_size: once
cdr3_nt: TGTGCCAGCAGCGTAACCGGGGGGAGCTCCTACAATGAGCAGTTCTTC
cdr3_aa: CASSVTGGSSYNEQFF

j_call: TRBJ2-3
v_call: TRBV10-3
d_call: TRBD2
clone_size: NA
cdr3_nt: TGTGCCATTAGAGCGGGAGGGGATACGCAGTATTTT
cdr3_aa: CAIRAGGDTQYF

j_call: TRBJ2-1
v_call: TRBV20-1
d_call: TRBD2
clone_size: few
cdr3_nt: TGCAGTGCGGTTGGGCGGCGGGAGGGAAATTCCTACAATGAGCAGTTCTTC
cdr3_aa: CSAVGRREGNSYNEQFF

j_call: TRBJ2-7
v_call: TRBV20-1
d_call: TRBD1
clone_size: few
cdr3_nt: TGCAGTGCCCCGATAAGACCGGGACAGGGGTTCGAGCAGTACTTC
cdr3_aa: CSAPIRPGQGFEQYF

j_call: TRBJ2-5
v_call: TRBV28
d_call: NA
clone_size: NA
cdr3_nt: TGTGCCAGCAACCTCAGGTCTGCCCGTAGGGAGACCCAGTACTTC
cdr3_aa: CASNLRSARRETQYF

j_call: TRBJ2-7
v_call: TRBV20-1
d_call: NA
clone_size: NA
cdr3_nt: TGCAGTGCTAGAACTAATTGGTACGAGCAGTACTTC
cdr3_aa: CSARTNWYEQYF

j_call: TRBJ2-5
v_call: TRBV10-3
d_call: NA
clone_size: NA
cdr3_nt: TGTGCCATCAGTGAGTCATCCGGTTCGGAGACCCAGTACTTC
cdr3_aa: CAISESSGSETQYF

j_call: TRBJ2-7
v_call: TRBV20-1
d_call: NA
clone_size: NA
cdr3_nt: TGCAGTGCTAGAGAGGGGGCCTGGGCATACGAGCAGTACTTC
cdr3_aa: CSAREGAWAYEQYF

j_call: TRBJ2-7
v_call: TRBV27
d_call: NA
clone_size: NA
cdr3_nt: TGTGCCAGCGGTTTTGGAGTCTCCTACGAGCAGTACTTC
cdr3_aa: CASGFGVSYEQYF

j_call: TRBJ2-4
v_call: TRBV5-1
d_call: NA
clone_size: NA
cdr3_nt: TGCGCCAGCAGCTTCGGAGGGGAAAACATTCAGTACTTC
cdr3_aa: CASSFGGENIQYF

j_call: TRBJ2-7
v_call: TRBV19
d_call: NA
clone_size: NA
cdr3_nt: TGTGCCAGTAGTGTCAACCCCGGTTACGAGCAGTACTTC
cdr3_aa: CASSVNPGYEQYF

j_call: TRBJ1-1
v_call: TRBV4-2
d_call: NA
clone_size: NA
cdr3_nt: TGTGCCAGCAGCCAAGTAAGACCGGGCCGCCGGGGGGACACTGAAGCTTTCTTT
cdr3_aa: CASSQVRPGRRGDTEAFF

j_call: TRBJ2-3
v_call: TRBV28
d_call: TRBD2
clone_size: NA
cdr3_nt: TGTGCCAGCAGTTCTGCTAGCGGGAGAGACACAGATACGCAGTATTTT
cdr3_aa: CASSSASGRDTDTQYF

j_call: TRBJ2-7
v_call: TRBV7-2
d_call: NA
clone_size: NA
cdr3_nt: TGTGCCAGCAGTGGCGGGCCGAACTACGAGCAGTACTTC
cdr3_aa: CASSGGPNYEQYF

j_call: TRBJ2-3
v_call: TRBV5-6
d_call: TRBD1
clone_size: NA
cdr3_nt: TGTGCCAGCAGCTTGAACAGGGGGCGTACAGATACGCAGTATTTT
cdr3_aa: CASSLNRGRTDTQYF

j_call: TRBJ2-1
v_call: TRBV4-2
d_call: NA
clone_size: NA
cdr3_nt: TGTGCCAGCAGCCAAGATCTTAGGGGGGACAATGAGCAGTTCTTC
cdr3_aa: CASSQDLRGDNEQFF

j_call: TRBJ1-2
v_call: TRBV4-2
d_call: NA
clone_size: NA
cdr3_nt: TGTGCCAGCACACTTGAGTCCTTAAGCTATGGCTACACCTTC
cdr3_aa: CASTLESLSYGYTF

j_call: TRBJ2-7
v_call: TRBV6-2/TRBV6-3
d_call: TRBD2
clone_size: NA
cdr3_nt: TGTGCCAGCAGTTACGCGACTAGCGGGAGTGGTGAGCAGTACTTC
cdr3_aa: CASSYATSGSGEQYF

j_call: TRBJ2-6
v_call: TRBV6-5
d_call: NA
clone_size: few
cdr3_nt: TGTGCCAGCTCGGAAGGGGCCAACGTCCTGACTTTC
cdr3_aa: CASSEGANVLTF

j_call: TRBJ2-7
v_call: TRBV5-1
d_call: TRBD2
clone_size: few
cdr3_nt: TGCGCCAGCAGCTTGGTCCCCCAAGGGGCGGGGGGCTACGAGCAGTACTTC
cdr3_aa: CASSLVPQGAGGYEQYF

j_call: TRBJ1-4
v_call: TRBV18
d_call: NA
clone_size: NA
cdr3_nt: TGTGCCAGCTCACCAGGGTTAAATGAAAAACTGTTTTTT
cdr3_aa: CASSPGLNEKLFF

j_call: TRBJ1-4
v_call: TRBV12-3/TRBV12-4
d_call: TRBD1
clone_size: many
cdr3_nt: TGTGCCAGCAGTTTCGGCGGGGGGACAGGGGACGAAAAACTGTTTTTT
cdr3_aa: CASSFGGGTGDEKLFF

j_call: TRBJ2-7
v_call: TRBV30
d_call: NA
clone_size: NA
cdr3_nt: TGTGCCTGGAGGACGGGACTTGGGGCCTACGAGCAGTACTTC
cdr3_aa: CAWRTGLGAYEQYF

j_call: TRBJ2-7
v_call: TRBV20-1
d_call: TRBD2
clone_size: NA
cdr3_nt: TGCAGTGCTAGAGAACTAGCGGAAAACTACGAGCAGTACTTC
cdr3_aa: CSARELAENYEQYF

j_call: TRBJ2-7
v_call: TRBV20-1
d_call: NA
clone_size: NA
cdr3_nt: TGCAGTGTCCTACAGGGAGGGGGTGCCTACGAGCAGTACTTC
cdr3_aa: CSVLQGGGAYEQYF

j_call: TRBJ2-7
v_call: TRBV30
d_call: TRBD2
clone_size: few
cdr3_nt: TGTGCCTGGAGTCGCGGGAGCTACGAGCAGTACTTC
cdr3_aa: CAWSRGSYEQYF

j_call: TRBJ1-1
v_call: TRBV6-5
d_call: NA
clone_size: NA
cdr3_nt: TGTGCCAGCAGTTACCTGGCAGCCAATGCAGGCACTGAAGCTTTCTTT
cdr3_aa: CASSYLAANAGTEAFF

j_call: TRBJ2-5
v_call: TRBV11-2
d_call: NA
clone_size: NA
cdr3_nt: TGTGCCAGCAGCTTAGGGACATACGTAGGGGCCCAGTACTTC
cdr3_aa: CASSLGTYVGAQYF

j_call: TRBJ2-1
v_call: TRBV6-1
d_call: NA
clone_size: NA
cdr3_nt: TGTGCCAGCAGAGGGGGTCCCGTCTGGTTGAACAATGAGCAGTTCTTC
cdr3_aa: CASRGGPVWLNNEQFF

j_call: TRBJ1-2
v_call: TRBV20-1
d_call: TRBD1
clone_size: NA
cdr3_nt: TGCAGTGCTAGAACCGGGACAGGGGTACATGGCTACACCTTC
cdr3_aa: CSARTGTGVHGYTF

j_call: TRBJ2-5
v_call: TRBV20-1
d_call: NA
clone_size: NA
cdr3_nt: TGCAGTGCTAACAGGGATGGAGAGACCCAGTACTTC
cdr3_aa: CSANRDGETQYF

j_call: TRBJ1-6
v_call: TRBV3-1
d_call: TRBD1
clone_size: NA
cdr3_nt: TGTGCCAGCAGCCAGGGGGGGACAGGGGGTTCACCCCTCCACTTT
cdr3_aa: CASSQGGTGGSPLHF

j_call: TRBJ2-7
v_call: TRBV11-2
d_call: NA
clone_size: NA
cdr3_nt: TGTGCCAGCAGCTTAGCCAGGGGAGGGGTCTACGAGCAGTACTTC
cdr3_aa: CASSLARGGVYEQYF

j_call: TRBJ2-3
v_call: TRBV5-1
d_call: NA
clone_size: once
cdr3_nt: TGCGCCAGCAGCCCTAGAACACCCAGCACAGATACGCAGTATTTT
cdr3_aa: CASSPRTPSTDTQYF